The source of this TCR beta chain is a study of T cell responses to AZD1222 COVID-19 vaccine. Study in general: Combined were second doses at about 4 or about 12 weeks.

Worth noting for this clone: Its antigen remains unknown.

After removal of 4 bases from V and 2 bases from J, the junction contained 12 bases not matched to a gene. Germline V lookup: CDR1 SGHRS, CDR2 YFSETQ. The length of the CDR3 is 16 residues. TCRdb keeps only in-frame clones here, not all; method: immunoSEQ multiplex PCR. The sample carries 75,000 to 100,000 clones, 90% to 95% recorded once. Overall study results and limits: Clonal diversity may have been underestimated, and the donors were mostly white British, with more females than males. At baseline, just six or seven AZD1222 recipients tested seropositive. Within unmutated variant regions lay the reported targets of nearly half of spike-specific TCRs.

This clonotype originated in an adult in good health. The chain uses TRBV5-1 and TRBJ2-7; 7 bases are shared with TRBD2. Sequenced material: peripheral blood, taken on day 0 of AZD1222 vaccination. CDR3 loop: CASSPLRDYSTYEQYF. CDR3 nucleotides: TGCGCCAGCAGCCCGCTCCGGGACTATAGCACCTACGAGCAGTACTTC.